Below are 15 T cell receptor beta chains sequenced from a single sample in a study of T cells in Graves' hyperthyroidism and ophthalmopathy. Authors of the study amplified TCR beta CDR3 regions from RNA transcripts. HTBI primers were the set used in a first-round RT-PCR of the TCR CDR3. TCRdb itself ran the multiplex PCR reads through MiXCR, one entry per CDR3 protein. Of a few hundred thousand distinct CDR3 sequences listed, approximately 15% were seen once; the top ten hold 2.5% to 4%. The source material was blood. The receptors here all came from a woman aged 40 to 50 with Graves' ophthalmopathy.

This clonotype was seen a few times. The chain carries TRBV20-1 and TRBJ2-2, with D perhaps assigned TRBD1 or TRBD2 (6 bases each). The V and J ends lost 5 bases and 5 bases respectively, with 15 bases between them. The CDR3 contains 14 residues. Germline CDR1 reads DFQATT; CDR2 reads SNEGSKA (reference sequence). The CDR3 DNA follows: TGCAGTGCTGCCTTTGGGGGGCGGACCGGGGAGCTGTTTTTT. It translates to CSAAFGGRTGELFF.

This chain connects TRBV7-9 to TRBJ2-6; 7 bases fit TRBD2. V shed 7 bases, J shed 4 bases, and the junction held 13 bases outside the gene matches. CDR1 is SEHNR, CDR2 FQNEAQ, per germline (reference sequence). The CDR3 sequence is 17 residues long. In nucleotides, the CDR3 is TGTGCCAGCACCCGTTGGGGGGGATCGTCCGGGGCCAACGTCCTGACTTTC. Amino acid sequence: CASTRWGGSSGANVLTF.

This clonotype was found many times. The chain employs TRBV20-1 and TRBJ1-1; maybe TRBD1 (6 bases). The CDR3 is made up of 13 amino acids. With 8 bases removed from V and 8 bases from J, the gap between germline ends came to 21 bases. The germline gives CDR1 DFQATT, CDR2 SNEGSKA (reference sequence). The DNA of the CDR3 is TGCAGTCCCGTCCTACCGGGACACCAGGAAGCTTTCTTT. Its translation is CSPVLPGHQEAFF.

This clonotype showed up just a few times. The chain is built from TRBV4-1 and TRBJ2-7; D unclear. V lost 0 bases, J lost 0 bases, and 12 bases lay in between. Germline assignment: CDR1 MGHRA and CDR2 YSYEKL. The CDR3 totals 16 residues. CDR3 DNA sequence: TGCGCCAGCAGCCAAGATCATTCGACGTTCTCCTACGAGCAGTACTTC. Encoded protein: CASSQDHSTFSYEQYF.

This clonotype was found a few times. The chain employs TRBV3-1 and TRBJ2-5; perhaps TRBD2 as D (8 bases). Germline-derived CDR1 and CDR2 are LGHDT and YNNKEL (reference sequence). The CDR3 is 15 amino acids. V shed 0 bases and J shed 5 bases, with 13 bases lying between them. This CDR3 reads CASSQETGGGETQYF. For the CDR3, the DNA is TGTGCCAGCAGCCAAGAAACGGGAGGGGGCGAGACCCAGTACTTC.

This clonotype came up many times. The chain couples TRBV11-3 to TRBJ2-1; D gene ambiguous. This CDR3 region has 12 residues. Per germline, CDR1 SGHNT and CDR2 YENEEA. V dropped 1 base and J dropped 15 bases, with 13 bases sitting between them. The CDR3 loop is CASSLGEGVPFF. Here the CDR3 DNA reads TGTGCCAGCAGCTTAGGCGAAGGAGTTCCGTTCTTC. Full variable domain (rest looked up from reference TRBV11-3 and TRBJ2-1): EAGVVQSPRYKIIEKKQPVAFWCNPISGHNTLYWYLQNLGQGPELLIRYENEEAVDDSQLPKDRFSAERLKGVDSTLKIQPAELGDSAVYLCASSLGEGVPFFGPGTRLTVL.

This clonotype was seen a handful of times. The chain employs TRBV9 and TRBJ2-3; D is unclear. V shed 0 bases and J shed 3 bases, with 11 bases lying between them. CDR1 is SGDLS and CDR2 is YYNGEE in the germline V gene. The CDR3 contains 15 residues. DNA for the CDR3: TGTGCCAGCAGCGTAGCTACAGCGTGGACAGATACGCAGTATTTT. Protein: CASSVATAWTDTQYF.

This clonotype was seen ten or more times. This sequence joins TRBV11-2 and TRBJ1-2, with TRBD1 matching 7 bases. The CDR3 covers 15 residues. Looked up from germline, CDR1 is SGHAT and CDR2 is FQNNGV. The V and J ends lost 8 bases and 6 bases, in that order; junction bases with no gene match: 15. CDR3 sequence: CASCKDRIWFDGYTF. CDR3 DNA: TGTGCCAGCTGCAAGGACAGGATTTGGTTTGATGGCTACACCTTC.

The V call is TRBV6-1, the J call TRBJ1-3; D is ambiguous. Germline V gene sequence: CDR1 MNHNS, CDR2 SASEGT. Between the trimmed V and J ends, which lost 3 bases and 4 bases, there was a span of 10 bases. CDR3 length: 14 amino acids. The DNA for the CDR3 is TGTGCCAGCAGTGATTCTTTGGAAGGAAACACCATATATTTT. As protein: CASSDSLEGNTIYF.

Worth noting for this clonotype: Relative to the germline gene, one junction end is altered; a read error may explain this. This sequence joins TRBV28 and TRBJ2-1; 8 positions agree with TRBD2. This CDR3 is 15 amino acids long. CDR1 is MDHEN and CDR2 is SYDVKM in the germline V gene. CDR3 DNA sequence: TGTACCAGCAGGGAAGCGGGAGAAGTTAGCAATGAGCAGTTCTTC. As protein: CTSREAGEVSNEQFF.

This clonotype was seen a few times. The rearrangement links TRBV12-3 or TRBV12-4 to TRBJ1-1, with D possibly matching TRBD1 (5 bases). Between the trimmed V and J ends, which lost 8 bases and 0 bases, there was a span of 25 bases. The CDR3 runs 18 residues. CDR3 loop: CASCSFWGFKGLNTEAFF. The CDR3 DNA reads TGTGCCAGCTGCTCTTTTTGGGGGTTTAAAGGGTTGAACACTGAAGCTTTCTTT.

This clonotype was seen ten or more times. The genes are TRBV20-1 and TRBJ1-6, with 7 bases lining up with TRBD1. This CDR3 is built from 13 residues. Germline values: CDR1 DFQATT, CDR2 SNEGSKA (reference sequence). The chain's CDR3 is CSAPGQANSPLHF. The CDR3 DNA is TGCAGCGCCCCCGGACAGGCTAATTCACCCCTCCACTTT.

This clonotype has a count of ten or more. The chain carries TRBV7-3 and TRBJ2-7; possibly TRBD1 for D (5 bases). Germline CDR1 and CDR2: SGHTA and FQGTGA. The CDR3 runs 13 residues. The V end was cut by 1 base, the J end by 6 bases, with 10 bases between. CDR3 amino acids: CASSLIPGREQYF. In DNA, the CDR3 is TGTGCCAGCAGCTTAATCCCAGGGCGCGAGCAGTACTTC.

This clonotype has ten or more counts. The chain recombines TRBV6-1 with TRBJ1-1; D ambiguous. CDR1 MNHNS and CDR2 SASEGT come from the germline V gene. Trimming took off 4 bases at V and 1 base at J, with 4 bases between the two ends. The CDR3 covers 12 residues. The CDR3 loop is CASSVQNTEAFF. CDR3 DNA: TGTGCCAGCAGTGTGCAGAACACTGAAGCTTTCTTT.

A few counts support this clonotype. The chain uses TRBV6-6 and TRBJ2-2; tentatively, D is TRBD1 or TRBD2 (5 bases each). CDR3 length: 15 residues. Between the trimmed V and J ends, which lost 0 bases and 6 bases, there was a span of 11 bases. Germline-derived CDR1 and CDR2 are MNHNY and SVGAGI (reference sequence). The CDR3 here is CASSYSGTEPGELFF. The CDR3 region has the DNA TGTGCCAGCAGTTACTCTGGGACGGAACCCGGGGAGCTGTTTTTT.